The clone carrying this T cell receptor (beta chain) has a single count. This sample stems from a study of blood T cell repertoires in COVID-19. Study-level background: Sources were T cells, B-cell-depleted T cells, or PBMCs; the material itself was cDNA or gDNA.

Per the authors' pipeline: The assay estimated nucleated cells by amplifying reference gene primers. The data were produced by immunoSEQ multiplex PCR, yet TCRdb's version contains in-frame clones alone and is incomplete. V and J calls and clone size come straight from that table; D and trimming were deduced from the DNA. Among about 320,000 clones listed, roughly 82% were seen once. Germline values: CDR1 MDHEN, CDR2 SYDVKM. The V end lost 6 bases, the J end lost 0 bases, and 11 bases lay between the germline ends. This CDR3 is 15 amino acids long. The chain recombines TRBV28 with TRBJ1-4; the D is unclear. The clonotype comes from a woman in her forties or fifties with acute or convalescent COVID-19. The sequenced sample was peripheral blood. CDR3 sequence reads: CASSLGLATNEKLFF. DNA of the CDR3: TGTGCCAGCAGCCTTGGACTTGCAACTAATGAAAAACTGTTTTTT.